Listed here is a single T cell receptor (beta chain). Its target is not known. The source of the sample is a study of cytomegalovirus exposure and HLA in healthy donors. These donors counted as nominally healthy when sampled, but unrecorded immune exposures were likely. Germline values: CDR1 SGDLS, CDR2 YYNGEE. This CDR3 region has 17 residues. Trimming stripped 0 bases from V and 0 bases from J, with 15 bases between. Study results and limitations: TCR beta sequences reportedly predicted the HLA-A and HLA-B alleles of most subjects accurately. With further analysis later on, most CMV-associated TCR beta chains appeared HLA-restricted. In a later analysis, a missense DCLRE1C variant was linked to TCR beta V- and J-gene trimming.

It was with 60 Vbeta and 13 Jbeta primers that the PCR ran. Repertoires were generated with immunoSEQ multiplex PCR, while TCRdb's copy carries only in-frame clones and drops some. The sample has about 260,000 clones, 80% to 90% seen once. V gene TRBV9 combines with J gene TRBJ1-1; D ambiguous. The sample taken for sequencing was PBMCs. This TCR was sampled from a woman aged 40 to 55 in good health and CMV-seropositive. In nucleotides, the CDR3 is TGTGCCAGCAGCGTAGGGTCTCAAGCTCCCCTGAACACTGAAGCTTTCTTT. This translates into CASSVGSQAPLNTEAFF. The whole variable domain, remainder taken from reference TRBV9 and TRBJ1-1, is DSGVTQTPKHLITATGQRVTLRCSPRSGDLSVYWYQQSLDQGLQFLIQYYNGEERAKGNILERFSAQQFPDLHSELNLSSLELGDSALYFCASSVGSQAPLNTEAFFGQGTRLTVV.